The T cell receptor beta chain under discussion was sequenced for a study of blood T cell repertoires in COVID-19. Overall study context: The samples span acute and convalescent COVID-19 from the United States, Italy and Spain. The analysed material was cDNA or gDNA that came from T cells, B-cell-depleted T cells, or PBMCs.

Methods used by the authors: Amplified reference gene primers provided the basis for estimating nucleated cell counts. Only in-frame clones appear in the TCRdb table, and some are missing; sequencing was by immunoSEQ multiplex PCR. That table is the source of V, J and clone size, and D and trimming were worked out from the DNA. The data show approximately 480,000 clones, approximately 89% seen once. Deletions cut 0 bases from V and 8 bases from J, with 11 bases between. Per germline, CDR1 MGHRA and CDR2 YSYEKL. The CDR3 totals 13 residues. A Seattle source enrolled patients during active infection and followed them longitudinally.

The clonotype comes from a man aged 18 to 30 with COVID-19, enrolled during active disease. The sequenced material came from peripheral blood. The V call is TRBV4-1, the J call TRBJ2-7; D possibly corresponds to TRBD1 (6 bases). CDR3 DNA: TGCGCCAGCAGCCAAGAGGGACAAGTTCAGCAGTACTTC. Its translation is CASSQEGQVQQYF.